Sequencing of this T cell receptor (beta chain) was carried out in a study of control samples from healthy donors and cancer patients. CDR1 is LNHNV and CDR2 is YYDKDF in the germline V gene (reference sequence). This CDR3 spans 15 amino acids. Losses at the gene ends were 8 bases for V and 3 bases for J; bases not matched to a gene: 9. Assay used: immunoSEQ multiplex PCR; TCRdb lists only in-frame clones, some missing. Among about 14,000 clones, roughly 80% were seen once, and the ten largest hold about a sixth. The specimen sequenced was formalin-fixed, paraffin-embedded tissue. The source of this sequence is a female donor with lung cancer. The rearrangement joins TRBV15 to TRBJ2-3, with TRBD2 matching over 9 bases. For the CDR3, the DNA is TGTGCCACCCTCCCGGCTAGCGGGAAAACAGATACGCAGTATTTT. Encoded protein: CATLPASGKTDTQYF.